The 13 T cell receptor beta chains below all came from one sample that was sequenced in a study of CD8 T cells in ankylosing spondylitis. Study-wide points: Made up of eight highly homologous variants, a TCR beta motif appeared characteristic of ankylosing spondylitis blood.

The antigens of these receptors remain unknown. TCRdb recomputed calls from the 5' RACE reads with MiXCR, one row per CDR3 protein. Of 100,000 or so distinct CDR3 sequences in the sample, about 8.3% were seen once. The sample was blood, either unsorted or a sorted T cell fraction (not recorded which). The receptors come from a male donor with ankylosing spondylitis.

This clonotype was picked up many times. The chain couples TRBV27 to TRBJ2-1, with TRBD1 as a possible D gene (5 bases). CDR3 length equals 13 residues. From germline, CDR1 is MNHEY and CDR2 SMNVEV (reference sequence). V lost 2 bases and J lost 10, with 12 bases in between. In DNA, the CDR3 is TGTGCCAGCAGTTTAGGGCAGGGTATCGAGCAGTTCTTC. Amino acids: CASSLGQGIEQFF.

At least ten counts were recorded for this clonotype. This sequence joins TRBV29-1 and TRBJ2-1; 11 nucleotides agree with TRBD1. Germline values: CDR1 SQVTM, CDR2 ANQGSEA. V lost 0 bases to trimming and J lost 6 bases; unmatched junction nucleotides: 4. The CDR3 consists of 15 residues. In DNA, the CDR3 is TGCAGCGTTGAAGATCAGGACAGGGGGCCCAATGAGCAGTTCTTC. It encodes CSVEDQDRGPNEQFF.

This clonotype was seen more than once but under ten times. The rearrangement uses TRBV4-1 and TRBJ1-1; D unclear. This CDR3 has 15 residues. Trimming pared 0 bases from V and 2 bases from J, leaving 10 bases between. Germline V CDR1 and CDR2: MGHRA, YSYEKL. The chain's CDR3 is CASSQEAADNTEAFF. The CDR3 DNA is TGCGCCAGCAGCCAAGAGGCGGCAGATAACACTGAAGCTTTCTTT.

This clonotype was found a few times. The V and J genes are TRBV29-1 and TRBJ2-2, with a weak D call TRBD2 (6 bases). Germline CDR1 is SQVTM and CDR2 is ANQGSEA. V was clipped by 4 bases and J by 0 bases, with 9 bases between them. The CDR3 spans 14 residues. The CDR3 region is CSVGLATNTGELFF. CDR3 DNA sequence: TGCAGCGTTGGTCTAGCGACGAACACCGGGGAGCTGTTTTTT.

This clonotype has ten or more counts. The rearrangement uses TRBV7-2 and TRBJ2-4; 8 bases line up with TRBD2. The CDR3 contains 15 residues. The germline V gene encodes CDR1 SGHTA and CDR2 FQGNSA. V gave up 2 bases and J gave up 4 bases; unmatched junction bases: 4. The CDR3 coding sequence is TGTGCCAGCAGCTTATTCGGGGGGGCTAAAAACATTCAGTACTTC. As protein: CASSLFGGAKNIQYF.

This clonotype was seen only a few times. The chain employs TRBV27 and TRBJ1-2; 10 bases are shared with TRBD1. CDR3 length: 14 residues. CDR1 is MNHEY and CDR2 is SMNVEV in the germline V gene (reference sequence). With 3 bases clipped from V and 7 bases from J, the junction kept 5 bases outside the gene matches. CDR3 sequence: CASSLDRGNFGYTF. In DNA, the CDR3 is TGTGCCAGCAGTTTGGACAGGGGGAATTTTGGCTACACCTTC.

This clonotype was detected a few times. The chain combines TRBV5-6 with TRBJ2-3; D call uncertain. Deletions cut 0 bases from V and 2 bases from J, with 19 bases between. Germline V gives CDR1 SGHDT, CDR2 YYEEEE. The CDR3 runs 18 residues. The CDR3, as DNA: TGTGCCAGCAGCTTGGCCGGAATCCCCCGTGGGAACACAGATACGCAGTATTTT. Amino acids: CASSLAGIPRGNTDTQYF.

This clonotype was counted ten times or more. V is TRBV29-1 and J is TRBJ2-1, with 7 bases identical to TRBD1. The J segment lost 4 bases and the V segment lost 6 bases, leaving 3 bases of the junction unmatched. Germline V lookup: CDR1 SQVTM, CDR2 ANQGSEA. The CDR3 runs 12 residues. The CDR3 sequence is CSVPDRYNEQFF. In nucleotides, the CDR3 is TGCAGCGTCCCGGACAGGTACAATGAGCAGTTCTTC.

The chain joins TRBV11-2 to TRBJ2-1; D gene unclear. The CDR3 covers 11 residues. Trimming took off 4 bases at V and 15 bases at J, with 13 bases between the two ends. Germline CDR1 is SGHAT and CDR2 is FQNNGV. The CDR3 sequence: CASSSRWLPFF. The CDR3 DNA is TGTGCCAGCAGCTCCCGCTGGCTCCCGTTCTTC.

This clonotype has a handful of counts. The chain's CDR3 is CASSLVNYEQYV. The CDR3 region has the DNA TGTGCCAGCAGCTTAGTGAATTACGAGCAGTACGTC. The rearrangement links TRBV7-9 to TRBJ2-7, with unresolved D. V lost 1 base to trimming and J lost 4 bases, with 5 bases between them. The germline V gene has CDR1 SEHNR and CDR2 FQNEAQ (reference sequence). The CDR3 has 12 amino acids.

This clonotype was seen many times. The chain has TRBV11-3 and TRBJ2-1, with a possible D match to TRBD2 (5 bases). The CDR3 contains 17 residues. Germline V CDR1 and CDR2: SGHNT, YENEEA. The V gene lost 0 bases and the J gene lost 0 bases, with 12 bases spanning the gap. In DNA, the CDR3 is TGTGCCAGCAGCTTAGATCTGAGCGGCCGCTCCTACAATGAGCAGTTCTTC. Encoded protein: CASSLDLSGRSYNEQFF.

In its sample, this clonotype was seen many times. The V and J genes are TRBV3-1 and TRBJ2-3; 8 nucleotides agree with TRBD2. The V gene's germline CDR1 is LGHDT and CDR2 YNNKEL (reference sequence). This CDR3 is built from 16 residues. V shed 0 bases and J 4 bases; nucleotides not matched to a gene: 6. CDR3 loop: CASSQEAAGVPDTQYF. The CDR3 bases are TGTGCCAGCAGCCAAGAAGCAGCGGGAGTCCCAGATACGCAGTATTTT.

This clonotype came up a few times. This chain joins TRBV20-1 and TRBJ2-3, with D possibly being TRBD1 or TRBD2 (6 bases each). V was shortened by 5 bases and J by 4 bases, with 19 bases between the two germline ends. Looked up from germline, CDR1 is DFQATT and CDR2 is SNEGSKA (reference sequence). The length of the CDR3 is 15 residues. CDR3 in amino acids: CSAWGASVIPDTQYF. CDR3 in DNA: TGCAGTGCTTGGGGGGCTAGCGTCATCCCAGATACGCAGTATTTT.